Listed here are 20 T cell receptor beta chains from one sample, sequenced in a study of early T cells in non-severe SARS-CoV-2 infection. TCRdb recomputed calls from the 5' RACE reads with MiXCR, one row per CDR3 protein. Among about 64,000 distinct CDR3 sequences listed, 8.8% were seen once. The sequencing here drew on whole blood, taken at baseline. These receptors were taken from an adult who was a healthcare worker with PCR-confirmed SARS-CoV-2 infection or an uninfected control (not recorded which).

The V and J genes are TRBV5-8 and TRBJ2-3; D gene uncertain. CDR3 length: 14 residues. Germline CDR1 and CDR2: SGHTS and YDEGEE. The ends were cut back, 0 bases at V and 2 bases at J, with 7 bases in the middle. The CDR3 is CASSLVGITDTQYF. The CDR3, as DNA: TGTGCCAGCAGCTTGGTGGGCATCACAGATACGCAGTATTTT.

This clonotype occurred many times. V is TRBV20-1 and J is TRBJ2-6, with D possibly matching TRBD1 (5 bases). Trimming left V 6 bases short and J 1 base short, with 10 bases between. The germline V gene encodes CDR1 DFQATT and CDR2 SNEGSKA (reference sequence). The CDR3 is 14 amino acids. CDR3 in DNA: TGCAGTGCCTTCCAGGGTTCTGGGGCCAACGTCCTGACTTTC. This gives the protein CSAFQGSGANVLTF.

This clonotype has at least ten counts. V usage is TRBV4-2 and J usage is TRBJ2-1; tentatively, D is TRBD2 (5 bases). Germline V gene data show CDR1 as LGHNA and CDR2 as YNFKEQ. The V end lost 0 bases, the J end lost 0 bases, and 12 bases lay between the germline ends. The CDR3 totals 17 residues. The CDR3: CASSQDLTTVSYNEQFF. The CDR3 nucleotides read TGTGCCAGCAGCCAAGATTTGACTACCGTCTCCTACAATGAGCAGTTCTTC.

This clonotype was counted ten times or more. The chain recombines TRBV6-1 with TRBJ2-2; D gene ambiguous. The V end lost 7 bases, the J end lost 4 bases, and 7 bases lay between the germline ends. Germline V lookup: CDR1 MNHNS, CDR2 SASEGT. There are 12 residues in the CDR3. CDR3: CASIWSTGELFF. CDR3 nucleotides: TGTGCCAGCATATGGAGCACCGGGGAGCTGTTTTTT.

This sequence joins TRBV25-1 and TRBJ2-2; D possibly uses TRBD1 or TRBD2 (5 bases each). Germline CDR1 reads MGHDK; CDR2 reads SYGVNS. The CDR3 runs 13 residues. V was cut by 6 bases and J by 2 bases, with 7 bases left in between. This CDR3 reads CASRRDNTGELFF. The CDR3 bases are TGTGCCAGCAGACGGGACAACACCGGGGAGCTGTTTTTT.

The table lists this clonotype with many counts. At one end the junction does not follow the germline gene, possibly because of a read error. The rearrangement uses TRBV5-1 and TRBJ2-2; the D is unclear. This CDR3 comprises 12 residues. Per germline, CDR1 SGHRS and CDR2 YFSETQ. CDR3 in amino acids: CASSLNTGELFF. The CDR3 DNA reads as TGTGCCAGCAGCTTGAACACCGGGGAGCTGTTTTTT.

The chain uses TRBV4-3 and TRBJ2-2, with D possibly matching TRBD2 (6 bases). Between the trimmed V and J ends, which lost 4 bases and 2 bases, there was a span of 14 bases. Germline-derived CDR1 and CDR2 are LGHNA and YSLEER. The CDR3 is made up of 16 amino acids. This CDR3 is CASSPVGTGNTGELFF. In DNA, the CDR3 is TGCGCCAGCAGCCCAGTGGGGACTGGTAACACCGGGGAGCTGTTTTTT.

The chain is built from TRBV7-2 and TRBJ2-6; unclear D gene. Germline-derived CDR1 and CDR2 are SGHTA and FQGNSA. V lost 5 bases to trimming and J lost 0 bases, with 8 bases between them. The CDR3 covers 15 residues. CDR3 coding DNA: TGTGCCAGCAGCCAACGGTCCTCTGGGGCCAACGTCCTGACTTTC. This encodes CASSQRSSGANVLTF.

V and J are TRBV20-1 and TRBJ1-2, with no clear D. CDR3 length: 11 amino acids. Germline values: CDR1 DFQATT, CDR2 SNEGSKA (reference sequence). Trimming stripped 6 bases from V and 4 bases from J, with 9 bases between. This CDR3 is CSAESPYGYTF. The CDR3 bases are TGCAGTGCCGAGAGCCCCTATGGCTACACCTTC.

By sample share, this clonotype is medium-sized. V is TRBV20-1 and J is TRBJ2-3; D may be TRBD2 (5 bases). Germline V lookup: CDR1 DFQATT, CDR2 SNEGSKA (reference sequence). The CDR3 sequence is 15 residues long. V was clipped by 2 bases and J by 5 bases, with 17 bases between them. The CDR3 here is CSARIGPIREDTQYF. CDR3 coding DNA: TGCAGTGCTAGAATTGGCCCCATCCGGGAAGATACGCAGTATTTT.

This clonotype was recorded a few times. The chain has TRBV7-3 and TRBJ2-7; tentatively, D is TRBD2 (5 bases). Germline-derived CDR1 and CDR2 are SGHTA and FQGTGA. Trimming cost V 5 bases and J 1 base, with 9 bases left between them. The CDR3 is made up of 13 amino acids. The CDR3 loop reads CASSNGISYEQYF. CDR3 sequence (DNA): TGTGCCAGCAGCAACGGGATTTCCTACGAGCAGTACTTC.

The chain employs TRBV7-6 and TRBJ2-7; a possible D gene is TRBD2 (7 bases). This CDR3 has 15 amino acids. From germline, CDR1 is SGHVS and CDR2 FNYEAQ. Trimming stripped 3 bases from V and 4 bases from J, with 16 bases between. Here the CDR3 reads CASSLTGGAGYEQYF. In nucleotides, the CDR3 is TGTGCCAGCAGCTTGACGGGGGGCGCAGGGTACGAGCAGTACTTC.

This clonotype was seen repeatedly, ten times or more. The genes are TRBV7-6 and TRBJ2-2, with 8 bases fitting TRBD2. This CDR3 has 15 amino acids. CDR1 and CDR2 from the germline V gene are SGHVS and FNYEAQ. The V gene end was trimmed by 5 bases and the J gene end by 6 bases; junction bases not matched to a gene: 8. The CDR3 region is CASSQSGTSPGELFF. The DNA for the CDR3 is TGTGCCAGCAGCCAATCCGGGACTAGTCCCGGGGAGCTGTTTTTT.

The rearrangement links TRBV2 to TRBJ2-2; 12 nucleotides agree with TRBD2. With 8 bases clipped from V and 7 bases from J, the junction kept 5 bases outside the gene matches. Germline lookup yields CDR1 SNHLY and CDR2 FYNNEI. This CDR3 spans 14 amino acids. The CDR3 nucleotides are TGTGCCAGCCGGACTAGCGGGAAGGTCGGGGAGCTGTTTTTT. As protein: CASRTSGKVGELFF.

This clonotype appeared a few times. The rearrangement links TRBV27 to TRBJ2-1, with unresolved D. Trimming pared 3 bases from V and 0 bases from J, leaving 9 bases between. Germline CDR1 and CDR2: MNHEY and SMNVEV (reference sequence). The CDR3 extends over 15 amino acids. The DNA for the CDR3 is TGTGCCAGCAGTTTCATCTATAGCTCCTACAATGAGCAGTTCTTC. Amino acids: CASSFIYSSYNEQFF.

This clonotype occurred many times. This sequence joins TRBV11-2 and TRBJ2-3, with TRBD1 as a possible D gene (5 bases). CDR1 is SGHAT and CDR2 is FQNNGV in the germline V gene. There are 13 residues in the CDR3. Trimming pared 9 bases from V and 0 bases from J, leaving 10 bases between. CDR3 residues: CASGALSTDTQYF. CDR3 DNA: TGTGCCAGTGGGGCCCTTAGCACAGATACGCAGTATTTT.

The chain couples TRBV4-2 to TRBJ2-7, with 8 positions matching TRBD2. V lost 4 bases and J lost 3; bases outside the gene matches: 8. Germline values: CDR1 LGHNA, CDR2 YNFKEQ. This CDR3 has 15 amino acids. The CDR3 reads CASSRSGTDLYEQYF. Written as DNA, the CDR3 is TGTGCCAGCAGCCGTAGCGGGACCGACCTCTACGAGCAGTACTTC.

At least ten counts were recorded for this clonotype. The chain links TRBV6-2 or TRBV6-3 to TRBJ2-7; D could derive from TRBD1 or TRBD2 (5 bases each). Trimming shortened V by 6 bases and J by 6 bases, and 15 bases separated the two germline ends. The germline gives CDR1 MNHEY, CDR2 SVGEGT. The CDR3 sequence is 13 residues long. The CDR3 DNA reads as TGTGCCAGCAGCCCCCCTTCGGGGACCGAGCAGTACTTC. Its translation is CASSPPSGTEQYF.

This clonotype came up a few times. CDR3 residues: CASSLSTGTKYF. CDR3 DNA sequence: TGTGCCAGCAGTTTATCGACCGGGACTAAGTACTTC. The V call is TRBV27, the J call TRBJ2-7, with 7 positions matching TRBD2. The CDR3 covers 12 residues. V trimming: 0 bases; J trimming: 11 bases; junction bases outside the gene matches: 4. CDR1 and CDR2 (germline): MNHEY, SMNVEV (reference sequence).

This clonotype was picked up a small number of times. The chain is built from TRBV29-1 and TRBJ2-7; TRBD1 matches at 8 bases. V dropped 4 bases and J dropped 2; count of bases not matched to a gene: 4. Germline V gene sequence: CDR1 SQVTM, CDR2 ANQGSEA. The CDR3 loop spans 13 amino acids. The CDR3 nucleotides read TGCAGCGTTGCCCCGGGACAGGCCTACGAGCAGTACTTC. This sequence encodes CSVAPGQAYEQYF.